This T cell receptor (beta chain) was retrieved from a study of T-cell memory formation after mild COVID-19. Study-level information: TCR clustering was largely donor specific.

TCRdb ran MiXCR on the 5' RACE reads and lists one entry per CDR3 protein. The sample has approximately 440,000 distinct CDR3 sequences, about 19% seen once. A word on this clonotype: Its specificity is not known.

Study results and caveats: Researchers could not confirm that second-wave clones peaking on day 37 targeted SARS-CoV-2. Some clones that responded turned up in pre-infection memory, which suggests that cross-reactive memory joined in.

This CDR3 spans 15 amino acids. V was trimmed by 0 bases and J by 4 bases, leaving 10 bases between them. The germline V gene encodes CDR1 LNHNV and CDR2 YYDKDF (reference sequence). Source material: PBMCs or a T cell subset sorted from them (not recorded which). The chain is built from TRBV15 and TRBJ2-1, with TRBD1 as a possible D gene (6 bases). This receptor was taken from an adult woman who had mild COVID-19 (a few samples of this study predate the infection). Cell type and time point are not known. Here the CDR3 reads CATSRDPDSYNEQFF. CDR3 in DNA: TGTGCCACCAGCAGAGACCCGGACAGTTACAATGAGCAGTTCTTC.